The 9 T cell receptor beta chains given below trace back to one sample, sequenced in a study of T cell responses to AZD1222 COVID-19 vaccine. TCRdb's table, derived via immunoSEQ multiplex PCR, lists solely in-frame clones and lacks some. The sample consists of under 150,000 clones, 91% of them appearing once. The input for sequencing was peripheral blood, taken on day 0 of AZD1222 vaccination. The receptors were sampled from an adult in good health.

The V call is TRBV15, the J call TRBJ1-2; perhaps TRBD1 as D (6 bases). This CDR3 has 16 amino acids. The germline V gene has CDR1 LNHNV and CDR2 YYDKDF (reference sequence). V shed 0 bases and J shed 2 bases, with 13 bases lying between them. CDR3 in amino acids: CATSRDKRQVNYGYTF. In DNA, the CDR3 is TGTGCCACCAGCAGAGATAAGCGACAGGTGAACTATGGCTACACCTTC.

This chain connects TRBV4-2 to TRBJ2-7; D gene ambiguous. Germline CDR1 and CDR2: LGHNA and YNFKEQ. Trimming took off 2 bases at V and 6 bases at J, with 8 bases between the two ends. The CDR3 runs 12 residues. Here the CDR3 reads CASSQPNSEQYF. The CDR3 bases are TGTGCCAGCAGCCAACCTAACAGCGAGCAGTACTTC.

The chain is built from TRBV7-6 and TRBJ2-1, with D possibly TRBD1 on 5 matching bases. CDR1 is SGHVS, CDR2 FNYEAQ, per germline. V shed 4 bases and J shed 6 bases, with 10 bases lying between them. CDR3 length: 13 amino acids. The CDR3 coding sequence is TGTGCCAGCAGCTCACAACAGGCCAATGAGCAGTTCTTC. This encodes CASSSQQANEQFF.

The chain links TRBV11-2 to TRBJ1-5; a weak D match, TRBD1 (5 bases). Germline assignment: CDR1 SGHAT and CDR2 FQNNGV. The CDR3 is 13 amino acids. V was shortened by 6 bases and J by 3 bases, with 9 bases between the two germline ends. For the CDR3, the DNA is TGTGCCAGCAGTCCCGGACACAATCAGCCCCAGCATTTT. It encodes CASSPGHNQPQHF.

The rearrangement links TRBV18 to TRBJ2-5, with 10 bases aligning to TRBD1. J gave up 3 bases and V 1 base, and 5 bases lay outside the gene matches. In germline, CDR1 is KGHSH, CDR2 LQKENI. The CDR3 length is 16 residues. The CDR3 loop reads CASSPRTGTGEETQYF. As DNA, the CDR3 is TGTGCCAGCTCACCACGGACCGGGACAGGGGAAGAGACCCAGTACTTC.

The chain recombines TRBV4-3 with TRBJ1-3; D unresolved. The V gene's germline CDR1 is LGHNA and CDR2 YSLEER. The ends were cut back, 0 bases at V and 8 bases at J, with 11 bases in the middle. The CDR3 length is 14 residues. The CDR3 loop reads CASSQDRREDTIYF. In nucleotides, the CDR3 is TGCGCCAGCAGCCAAGATAGGCGGGAGGACACCATATATTTT.

The V gene is TRBV7-2, the J gene TRBJ1-1; the D is unclear. This CDR3 is 15 amino acids long. V lost 2 bases and J 0 bases, leaving 10 bases between the germline ends. Germline V gene lookup returns CDR1 SGHTA and CDR2 FQGNSA. Written as DNA, the CDR3 is TGTGCCAGCAGCTTAATGGCCGGGGTGAACACTGAAGCTTTCTTT. Protein sequence: CASSLMAGVNTEAFF.

This rearrangement joins TRBV12-3 or TRBV12-4 to TRBJ1-2, with D possibly matching TRBD1 (6 bases). This CDR3 is built from 13 residues. V was clipped by 6 bases and J by 7 bases, with 15 bases between them. The CDR3 DNA is TGTGCCAGCAGCCCGACAGGTATCAGTGGCTACACCTTC. As protein: CASSPTGISGYTF.

J is TRBJ2-3 and V is TRBV4-3; 7 bases align to TRBD1. This CDR3 comprises 16 residues. The V segment lost 0 bases and the J segment 4 bases; nucleotides outside the gene matches: 7. Germline CDR1 LGHNA, CDR2 YSLEER. The CDR3 protein is CASSQDRPGGSDTQYF. The CDR3 nucleotides read TGCGCCAGCAGCCAAGATAGGCCAGGGGGTTCAGATACGCAGTATTTT.